These T cell receptor beta chains were read from a single sample in a study of cytomegalovirus exposure and HLA in healthy donors. TCRdb keeps only in-frame clones here, not all; method: immunoSEQ multiplex PCR. The data hold 100,000 to 150,000 clones, with 60% to 80% observed a single time. What was sequenced was PBMCs. The receptors shown here come from a woman between 45 and 65 years old in good health and CMV-seronegative. Both conserved end residues are part of each CDR3. A D gene is named only where the DNA matches it firmly. Rows give clone size only sometimes, using once, few, many, or a class for an expanded clone.

CDR3aa | CDR3nt | abundance | d_gene | j_gene | v_gene
CASSFVPGTGDVSYEQYF | TGTGCCAGCAGTTTTGTACCAGGTACGGGGGACGTCTCCTACGAGCAGTACTTC | NA | NA | TRBJ2-7 | TRBV28
CASSPAIALGETQYF | TGTGCCAGCTCACCAGCTATTGCCCTTGGAGAGACCCAGTACTTC | NA | NA | TRBJ2-5 | TRBV18
CASSVAGGPYEQYF | TGCGCCAGCAGCGTCGCGGGAGGACCCTACGAGCAGTACTTC | NA | TRBD2 | TRBJ2-7 | TRBV5-1
CASSPNGGTYEQYF | TGTGCCAGCAGCCCTAACGGGGGAACCTACGAGCAGTACTTC | NA | NA | TRBJ2-7 | TRBV13
CASSLRRQDSGYTF | TGTGCCAGCAGTCTCCGTCGTCAGGACTCTGGCTACACCTTC | NA | NA | TRBJ1-2 | TRBV2
CASSLGWGHPSGANVLTF | TGCGCCAGCAGCTTGGGTTGGGGACACCCCTCTGGGGCCAACGTCCTGACTTTC | few | NA | TRBJ2-6 | TRBV5-1
CASSQAQGPRETQYF | TGCGCCAGCAGCCAAGCTCAGGGCCCGAGGGAGACCCAGTACTTC | NA | NA | TRBJ2-5 | TRBV4-3
CASSDEVRAPQHF | TGTGCCAGCAGTGACGAGGTCAGGGCTCCCCAGCATTTT | few | NA | TRBJ1-5 | TRBV6-1
CASSLDEYNEQFF | TGTGCCAGCAGCTTAGATGAGTACAATGAGCAGTTCTTC | NA | NA | TRBJ2-1 | TRBV7-9
CASSALRDWQIYEQYF | TGTGCCAGCAGTGCTCTCCGGGACTGGCAGATCTACGAGCAGTACTTC | NA | NA | TRBJ2-7 | TRBV25-1
CASSPGTSGTYEQYF | TGTGCCAGCAGCCCCGGGACTAGCGGAACCTACGAGCAGTACTTC | NA | TRBD2 | TRBJ2-7 | TRBV7-8
CASSPLTGELFF | TGTGCCAGCAGTCCATTGACCGGGGAGCTGTTTTTT | few | NA | TRBJ2-2 | TRBV27
CASRVFTGGNEKLFF | TGTGCCAGCAGGGTCTTTACAGGGGGGAATGAAAAACTGTTTTTT | NA | TRBD1 | TRBJ1-4 | TRBV6-6
CSVLMTGREKLFF | TGCAGCGTCCTAATGACAGGGAGAGAAAAACTGTTTTTT | NA | TRBD1 | TRBJ1-4 | TRBV29-1
CASSLGSSYNEQFF | TGTGCCAGCAGCTTGGGGAGCTCCTACAATGAGCAGTTCTTC | NA | NA | TRBJ2-1 | TRBV6-5
CASSLSGETQYF | TGTGCCAGCAGCTTAAGCGGTGAGACCCAGTACTTC | NA | NA | TRBJ2-5 | TRBV11-2
CASSLGGTGAYNEQFF | TGTGCCAGCAGCTTAGGCGGGACAGGGGCCTACAATGAGCAGTTCTTC | NA | TRBD1 | TRBJ2-1 | TRBV7-7
CASSFTRQGYEQYF | TGTGCCAGCAGTTTCACTCGCCAGGGTTACGAGCAGTACTTC | NA | NA | TRBJ2-7 | TRBV27
CASSYGREESYEQYF | TGTGCCAGCAGTTACGGCCGAGAGGAGTCCTACGAGCAGTACTTC | NA | NA | TRBJ2-7 | TRBV6-5
CASTPGTSGSIGSYNEQFF | TGTGCCAGCACCCCTGGGACTAGCGGGAGTATTGGATCCTACAATGAGCAGTTCTTC | few | TRBD2 | TRBJ2-1 | TRBV27
CSVATGTSVGNEQFF | TGCAGCGTCGCAACCGGGACTAGCGTAGGGAATGAGCAGTTCTTC | NA | TRBD2 | TRBJ2-1 | TRBV29-1
CAWSLITGTAEKLFF | TGTGCCTGGAGTTTAATCACGGGGACAGCCGAAAAACTGTTTTTT | NA | TRBD1 | TRBJ1-4 | TRBV30
CASTNTLAGLGTQYF | TGTGCCAGCACCAATACACTAGCGGGCCTAGGTACCCAGTACTTC | NA | TRBD2 | TRBJ2-5 | TRBV2
CASGAGQETQYF | TGTGCCAGCGGGGCGGGGCAAGAGACCCAGTACTTC | NA | NA | TRBJ2-5 | TRBV9
CASSSQFQAFDEQYF | TGTGCCAGCAGCTCGCAGTTTCAGGCCTTCGACGAGCAGTACTTC | NA | NA | TRBJ2-7 | TRBV7-2
CAISESVRGPVEQYF | TGTGCCATCAGTGAGTCTGTGCGGGGGCCTGTCGAGCAGTACTTC | NA | NA | TRBJ2-7 | TRBV10-3
CASSMEDRGDTEAFF | TGTGCCAGTAGTATGGAGGACAGGGGGGACACTGAAGCTTTCTTT | NA | TRBD1 | TRBJ1-1 | TRBV19
CASNQGVNQPQHF | TGCGCCAGCAATCAGGGGGTGAATCAACCCCAGCATTTT | NA | TRBD1 | TRBJ1-5 | TRBV10-2
CASSFYDRGEKLFF | TGTGCCAGCAGCTTTTACGACAGGGGAGAAAAACTGTTTTTT | NA | TRBD1 | TRBJ1-4 | TRBV7-2
CASKEGNTEAFF | TGCGCCAGCAAAGAGGGGAACACTGAAGCTTTCTTT | few | NA | TRBJ1-1 | TRBV5-1
CASSLGTGVYEQYF | TGTGCCAGCAGCCTTGGGACAGGGGTCTACGAGCAGTACTTC | NA | TRBD1 | TRBJ2-7 | TRBV4-2
CASSLGTGMVETQYF | TGTGCCAGCAGTCTTGGGACAGGGATGGTGGAGACCCAGTACTTC | NA | TRBD1 | TRBJ2-5 | TRBV11-2
CASSRAANNSPLHF | TGTGCCAGTAGCAGGGCAGCAAATAATTCACCCCTCCACTTT | NA | NA | TRBJ1-6 | TRBV19
CASGFTGDKSPFF | TGCGCCAGCGGGTTCACAGGGGACAAGTCGCCGTTCTTC | once | TRBD1 | TRBJ2-1 | TRBV5-1
CASSDLTSGSYEQYF | TGTGCCAGCAGTGACTTGACTAGCGGTTCCTACGAGCAGTACTTC | NA | TRBD2 | TRBJ2-7 | TRBV6-1
CASSVSSVVDNEQFF | TGTGCCAGCAGCGTGTCTAGTGTTGTGGACAATGAGCAGTTCTTC | NA | NA | TRBJ2-1 | TRBV9
CASSLAGSSYNEQFF | TGTGCCAGCAGTTTAGCGGGGAGCTCCTACAATGAGCAGTTCTTC | few | NA | TRBJ2-1 | TRBV27
CASTPFSSRSPLHF | TGTGCCAGCACCCCATTTTCCTCCAGGTCACCCCTCCACTTT | few | NA | TRBJ1-6 | TRBV27
CASKSGMTDSNEQFF | TGTGCCAGCAAATCCGGGATGACGGATAGCAATGAGCAGTTCTTC | NA | NA | TRBJ2-1 | TRBV6-1
CASRAGGLSNTEAFF | TGTGCCAGCAGAGCAGGGGGCTTATCCAACACTGAAGCTTTCTTT | few | TRBD1 | TRBJ1-1 | TRBV27
CASSPGTGAYEQFF | TGTGCCAGCAGTCCCGGGACAGGAGCCTATGAGCAGTTCTTC | once | TRBD1 | TRBJ2-1 | TRBV28
CSVVVQGDYGYTF | TGCAGCGTTGTAGTACAGGGGGACTATGGCTACACCTTC | NA | TRBD1 | TRBJ1-2 | TRBV29-1
CASRRTAQGNYGYTF | TGTGCCAGCAGACGGACTGCGCAGGGGAACTATGGCTACACCTTC | NA | NA | TRBJ1-2 | TRBV7-2
CASRLAASGMYEQYF | TGTGCAAGTCGCTTAGCGGCTAGCGGGATGTACGAGCAGTACTTC | NA | NA | TRBJ2-7 | TRBV12-2
CASSPPGTGVSNEQYF | TGTGCCAGCAGCCCCCCCGGGACAGGGGTATCCAACGAGCAGTACTTC | NA | TRBD1 | TRBJ2-7 | TRBV7-6
CASTTYSGSSADTQYF | TGTGCCAGCACTACCTATAGCGGGAGTTCGGCAGATACGCAGTATTTT | NA | TRBD2 | TRBJ2-3 | TRBV27